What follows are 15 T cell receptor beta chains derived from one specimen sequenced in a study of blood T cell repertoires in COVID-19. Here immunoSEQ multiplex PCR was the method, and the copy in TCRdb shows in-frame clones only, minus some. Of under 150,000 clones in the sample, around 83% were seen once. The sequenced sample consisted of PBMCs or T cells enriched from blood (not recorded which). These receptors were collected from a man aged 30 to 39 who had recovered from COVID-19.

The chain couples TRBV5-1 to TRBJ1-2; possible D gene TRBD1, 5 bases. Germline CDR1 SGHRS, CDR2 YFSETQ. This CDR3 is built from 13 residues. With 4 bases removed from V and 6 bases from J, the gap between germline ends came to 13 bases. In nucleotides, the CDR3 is TGCGCCAGCAGCATGGGGCGGGGGAATGGCTACACCTTC. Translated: CASSMGRGNGYTF.

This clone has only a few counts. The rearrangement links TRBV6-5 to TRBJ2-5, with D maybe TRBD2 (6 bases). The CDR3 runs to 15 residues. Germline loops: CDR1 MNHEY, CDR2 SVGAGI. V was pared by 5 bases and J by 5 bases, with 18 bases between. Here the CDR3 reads CASSTRGTAPETQYF. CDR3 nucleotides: TGTGCCAGCAGTACCAGAGGGACTGCCCCGGAGACCCAGTACTTC.

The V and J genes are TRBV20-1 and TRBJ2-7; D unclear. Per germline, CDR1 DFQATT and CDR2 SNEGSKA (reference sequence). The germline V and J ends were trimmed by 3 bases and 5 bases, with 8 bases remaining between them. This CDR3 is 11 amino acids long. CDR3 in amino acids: CSASWSHEQYF. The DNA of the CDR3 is TGCAGTGCTAGTTGGAGTCACGAGCAGTACTTC.

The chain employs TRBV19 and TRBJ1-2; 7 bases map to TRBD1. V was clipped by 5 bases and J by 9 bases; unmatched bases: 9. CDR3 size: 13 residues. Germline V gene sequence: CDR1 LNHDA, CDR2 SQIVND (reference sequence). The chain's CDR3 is CASSDRARESYTF. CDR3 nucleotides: TGTGCCAGTAGTGACAGGGCGCGGGAAAGCTACACCTTC.

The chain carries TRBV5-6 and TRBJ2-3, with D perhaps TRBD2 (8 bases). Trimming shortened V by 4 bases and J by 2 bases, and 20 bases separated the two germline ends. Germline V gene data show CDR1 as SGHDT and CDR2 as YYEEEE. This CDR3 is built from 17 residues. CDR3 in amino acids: CASSDKGAGGFTDTQYF. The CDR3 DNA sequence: TGTGCCAGCAGCGACAAGGGGGCGGGAGGTTTCACAGATACGCAGTATTTT.

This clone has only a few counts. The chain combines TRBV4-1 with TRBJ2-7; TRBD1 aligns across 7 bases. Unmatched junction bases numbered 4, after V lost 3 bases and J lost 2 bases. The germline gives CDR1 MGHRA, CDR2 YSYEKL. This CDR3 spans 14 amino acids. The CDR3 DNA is TGCGCCAGCAGCCAGGGGACAGCGGCCTACGAGCAGTACTTC. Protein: CASSQGTAAYEQYF.

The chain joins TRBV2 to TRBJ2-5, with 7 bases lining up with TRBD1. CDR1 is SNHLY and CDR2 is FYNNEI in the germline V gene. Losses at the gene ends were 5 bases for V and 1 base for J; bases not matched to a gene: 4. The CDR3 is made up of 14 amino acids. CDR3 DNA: TGTGCCAGCAGTACTGGGACAGCCCAAGAGACCCAGTACTTC. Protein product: CASSTGTAQETQYF.

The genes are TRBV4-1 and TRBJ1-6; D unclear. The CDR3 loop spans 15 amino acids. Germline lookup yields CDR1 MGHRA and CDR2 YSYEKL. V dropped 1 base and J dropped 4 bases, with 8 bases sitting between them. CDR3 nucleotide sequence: TGCGCCAGCAGCCAAGGAGGCGCTTATAATTCACCCCTCCACTTT. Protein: CASSQGGAYNSPLHF.

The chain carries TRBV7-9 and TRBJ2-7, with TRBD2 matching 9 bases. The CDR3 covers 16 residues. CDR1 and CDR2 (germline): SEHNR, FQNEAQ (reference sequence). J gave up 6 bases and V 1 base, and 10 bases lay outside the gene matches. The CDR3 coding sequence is TGTGCCAGCAGCTTAGTAGCGGGAGCGTTGGGTGGCGAGCAGTACTTC. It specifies CASSLVAGALGGEQYF.

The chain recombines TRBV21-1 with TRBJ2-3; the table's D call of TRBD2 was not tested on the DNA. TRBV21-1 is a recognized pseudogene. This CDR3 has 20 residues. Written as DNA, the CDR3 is TGTGCCAGCAGCAAAGCAAAGAGTTTAGCGGGAGGGCCCCCCACAGATACGCAGTATTTT. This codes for CASSKAKSLAGGPPTDTQYF.

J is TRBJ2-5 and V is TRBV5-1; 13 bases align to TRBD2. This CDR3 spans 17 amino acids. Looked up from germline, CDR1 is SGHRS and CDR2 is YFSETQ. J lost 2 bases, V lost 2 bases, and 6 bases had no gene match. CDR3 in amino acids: CASSLGGTSGTQETQYF. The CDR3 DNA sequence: TGCGCCAGCAGCTTAGGGGGGACTAGCGGGACACAAGAGACCCAGTACTTC.

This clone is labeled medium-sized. The CDR3 sequence is CASSPRNSPLHF. CDR3 sequence (DNA): TGTGCCAGCAGCCCTCGTAATTCACCCCTCCACTTT. This chain links TRBV7-2 with TRBJ1-6, with no clear D. The germline V gene encodes CDR1 SGHTA and CDR2 FQGNSA. This CDR3 is 12 amino acids long. The V end was cut by 5 bases, the J end by 6 bases, with 5 bases between. Full variable domain (remainder filled in from reference TRBV7-2 and TRBJ1-6): GAGVSQSPSNKVTEKGKDVELRCDPISGHTALYWYRQSLGQGLEFLIYFQGNSAPDKSGLPSDRFSAERTGGSVSTLTIQRTQQEDSAVYLCASSPRNSPLHFGNGTRLTVT.

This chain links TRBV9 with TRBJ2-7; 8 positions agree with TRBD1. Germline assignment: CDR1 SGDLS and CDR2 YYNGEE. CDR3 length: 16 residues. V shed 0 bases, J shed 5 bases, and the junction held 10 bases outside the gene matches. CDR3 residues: CASSVGQGAQGDEQYF. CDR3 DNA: TGTGCCAGCAGCGTAGGGCAGGGGGCCCAAGGTGACGAGCAGTACTTC.

CDR3 sequence reads: CASSLGAGLVQETQYF. The CDR3 DNA sequence: TGCGCCAGCAGCTTGGGGGCGGGGTTGGTCCAAGAGACCCAGTACTTC. The rearrangement joins TRBV5-1 to TRBJ2-5, with D perhaps matching TRBD2 (6 bases). The V and J ends lost 0 bases and 1 base respectively, with 13 bases between them. Germline CDR1 SGHRS, CDR2 YFSETQ. The CDR3 length is 16 residues.

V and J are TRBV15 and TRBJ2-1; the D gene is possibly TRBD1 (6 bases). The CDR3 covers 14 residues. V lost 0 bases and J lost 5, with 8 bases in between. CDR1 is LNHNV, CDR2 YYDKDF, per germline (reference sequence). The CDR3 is CATSRDHRDNEQFF. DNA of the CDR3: TGTGCCACCAGCAGAGATCACAGGGACAATGAGCAGTTCTTC.